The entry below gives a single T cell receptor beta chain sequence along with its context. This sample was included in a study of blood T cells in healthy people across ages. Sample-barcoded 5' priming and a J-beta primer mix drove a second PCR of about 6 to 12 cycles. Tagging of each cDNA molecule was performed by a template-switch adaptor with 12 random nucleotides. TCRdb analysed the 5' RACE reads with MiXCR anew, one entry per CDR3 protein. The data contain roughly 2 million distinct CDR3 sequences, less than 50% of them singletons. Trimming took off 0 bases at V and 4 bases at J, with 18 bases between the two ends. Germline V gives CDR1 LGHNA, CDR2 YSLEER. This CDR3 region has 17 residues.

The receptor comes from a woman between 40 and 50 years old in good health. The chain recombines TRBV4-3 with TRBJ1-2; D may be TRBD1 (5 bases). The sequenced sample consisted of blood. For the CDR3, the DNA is TGCGCCAGCAGCCAAGATCGTGCAGCCGCGGGGGGCTATGGCTACACCTTC. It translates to CASSQDRAAAGGYGYTF.